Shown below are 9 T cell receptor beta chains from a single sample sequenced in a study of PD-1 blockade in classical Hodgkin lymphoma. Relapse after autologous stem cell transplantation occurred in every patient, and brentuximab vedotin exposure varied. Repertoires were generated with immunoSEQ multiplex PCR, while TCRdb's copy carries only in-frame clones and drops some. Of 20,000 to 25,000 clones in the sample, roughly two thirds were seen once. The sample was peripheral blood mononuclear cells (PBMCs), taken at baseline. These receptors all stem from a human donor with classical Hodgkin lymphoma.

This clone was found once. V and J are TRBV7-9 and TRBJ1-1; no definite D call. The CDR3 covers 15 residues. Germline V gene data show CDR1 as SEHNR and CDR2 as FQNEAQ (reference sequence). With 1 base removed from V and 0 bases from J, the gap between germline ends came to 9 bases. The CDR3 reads CASSLGAEMNTEAFF. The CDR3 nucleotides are TGTGCCAGCAGCTTAGGGGCAGAAATGAACACTGAAGCTTTCTTT.

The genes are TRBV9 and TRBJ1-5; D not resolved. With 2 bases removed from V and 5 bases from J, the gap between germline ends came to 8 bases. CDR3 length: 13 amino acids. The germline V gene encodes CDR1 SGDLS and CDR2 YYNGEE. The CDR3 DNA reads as TGTGCCAGCAGCGTGGGCCCCTATCAGCCCCAGCATTTT. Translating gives CASSVGPYQPQHF.

The chain's CDR3 is CAWSQETGDNSPLHF. CDR3 sequence (DNA): TGTGCCTGGAGTCAAGAGACGGGAGATAATTCACCCCTCCACTTT. The genes are TRBV30 and TRBJ1-6; D is unresolved. The CDR3 has 15 amino acids. V was trimmed by 2 bases and J by 5 bases, leaving 13 bases between them. Looked up from germline, CDR1 is GTSNPN and CDR2 is SVGIG (reference sequence).

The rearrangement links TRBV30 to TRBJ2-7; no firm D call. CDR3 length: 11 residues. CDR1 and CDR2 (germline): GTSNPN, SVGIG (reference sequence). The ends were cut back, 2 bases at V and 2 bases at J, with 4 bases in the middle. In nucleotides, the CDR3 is TGTGCCTGGAGTCTAACCTACGAGCAGTACTTC. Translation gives CAWSLTYEQYF.

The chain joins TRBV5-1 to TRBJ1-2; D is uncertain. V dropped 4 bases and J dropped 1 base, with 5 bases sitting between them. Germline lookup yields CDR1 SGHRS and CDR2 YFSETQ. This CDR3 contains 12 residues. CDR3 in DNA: TGCGCCAGCAGCGACGGTAACTATGGCTACACCTTC. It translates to CASSDGNYGYTF. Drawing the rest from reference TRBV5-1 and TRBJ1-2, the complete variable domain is KAGVTQTPRYLIKTRGQQVTLSCSPISGHRSVSWYQQTPGQGLQFLFEYFSETQRNKGNFPGRFSGRQFSNSRSEMNVSTLELGDSALYLCASSDGNYGYTFGSGTRLTVV.

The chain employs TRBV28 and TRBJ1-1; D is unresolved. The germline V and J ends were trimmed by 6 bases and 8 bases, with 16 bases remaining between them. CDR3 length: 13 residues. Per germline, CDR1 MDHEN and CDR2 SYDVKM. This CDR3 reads CASSPKNGGEAFF. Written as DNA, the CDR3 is TGTGCCAGCAGCCCGAAGAATGGAGGGGAAGCTTTCTTT.

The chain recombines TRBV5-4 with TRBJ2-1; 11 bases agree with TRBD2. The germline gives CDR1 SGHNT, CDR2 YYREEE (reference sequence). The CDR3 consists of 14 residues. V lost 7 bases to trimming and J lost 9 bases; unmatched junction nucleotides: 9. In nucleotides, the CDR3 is TGTGCCAGCTCCTATAGCGGGAGGGCCGGTGAGCAGTTCTTC. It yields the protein CASSYSGRAGEQFF.

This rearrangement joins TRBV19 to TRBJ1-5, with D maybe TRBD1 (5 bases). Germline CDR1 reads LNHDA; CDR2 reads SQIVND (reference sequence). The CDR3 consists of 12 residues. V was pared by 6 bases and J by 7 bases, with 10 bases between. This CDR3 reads CASRLGVQPQHF. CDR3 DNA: TGTGCCAGTAGATTGGGGGTCCAGCCCCAGCATTTT.

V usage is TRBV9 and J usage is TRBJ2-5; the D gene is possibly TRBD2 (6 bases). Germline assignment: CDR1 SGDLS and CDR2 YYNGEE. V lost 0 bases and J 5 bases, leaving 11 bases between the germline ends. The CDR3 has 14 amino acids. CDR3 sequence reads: CASSVAGGVETQYF. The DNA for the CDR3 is TGTGCCAGCAGCGTAGCTGGCGGGGTTGAGACCCAGTACTTC.